The 13 T cell receptor beta chains below were found in one sample sequenced in a study of molecular identifiers for immune sequencing clone quantification. A single record per CDR3 protein comes from TCRdb applying MiXCR to the PCR reads. The data show approximately 550,000 distinct CDR3 sequences, about a quarter seen once. The sequenced sample consisted of naive CD8+ T cells from blood, with Jurkat cell RNA spiked in. Subset given: FACS-sorted CD8+CD4-CCR7+CD45RA+ naive T cells. These receptors were taken from a human donor in good health. Some libraries in this study had Jurkat cell RNA spiked in.

This clonotype was seen a handful of times. The chain links TRBV6-2 or TRBV6-3 to TRBJ2-2, with D possibly being TRBD2 (5 bases). CDR3 length: 19 amino acids. Germline V CDR1 and CDR2: MNHEY, SVGEGT. Trimming cost V 5 bases and J 0 bases, with 22 bases left between them. The CDR3 sequence is CASSPPNPGWGSNTGELFF. The CDR3 bases are TGTGCCAGCAGTCCCCCAAACCCGGGGTGGGGTTCGAACACCGGGGAGCTGTTTTTT.

This clonotype was counted once. A read error may account for a junction end that differs from germline. V usage is TRBV6-2 or TRBV6-3 and J usage is TRBJ2-1, with unresolved D. The CDR3 totals 14 residues. The germline CDR1 and CDR2 sequences are MNHEY and SVGEGT. For the CDR3, the DNA is TGTGTCAGCAGTTACGTGTTACCCGACAATGAGCAGTTCTTC. This gives the protein CVSSYVLPDNEQFF.

This chain connects TRBV19 to TRBJ2-6; D not resolved. CDR3 length: 17 amino acids. Trimming took off 5 bases at V and 3 bases at J, with 17 bases between the two ends. The germline V gene has CDR1 LNHDA and CDR2 SQIVND (reference sequence). CDR3 nucleotide sequence: TGTGCCAGTAGTGCAGGTGTGGTTTTCAGTGGGGCCAACGTCCTGACTTTC. Translation: CASSAGVVFSGANVLTF.

This chain uses TRBV30 with TRBJ2-7; no definite D call. Trimming removed 3 bases from V and 3 bases from J, with 6 bases in between. The germline CDR1 and CDR2 sequences are GTSNPN and SVGIG (reference sequence). This CDR3 contains 11 residues. Written as DNA, the CDR3 is TGTGCCTGGAGCGCCGTCTACGAGCAGTACTTC. This sequence encodes CAWSAVYEQYF. Drawing the rest from reference TRBV30 and TRBJ2-7, the complete variable domain is SQTIHQWPATLVQPVGSPLSLECTVEGTSNPNLYWYRQAAGRGLQLLFYSVGIGQISSEVPQNLSASRPQDRQFILSSKKLLLSDSGFYLCAWSAVYEQYFGPGTRLTVT.

This clonotype was seen more than once but under ten times. A single base separates this from a much larger clone, so it may be a read error. The DNA of the CDR3 is TGTGCCAGCGGGCGACAGGGGGCCAGCACAGATACGCAGTATTTT. It is translated as CASGRQGASTDTQYF. This sequence joins TRBV7-2 and TRBJ2-3; 10 bases match TRBD1. The germline gives CDR1 SGHTA, CDR2 FQGNSA. The J segment lost 0 bases and the V segment lost 8 bases, leaving 5 bases of the junction unmatched. The CDR3 loop spans 15 amino acids.

This clonotype was recorded at least ten times. The rearrangement uses TRBV9 and TRBJ2-3, with a possible D match to TRBD1 (5 bases). V gave up 4 bases and J gave up 2 bases, with 11 bases separating them. The CDR3 covers 14 residues. The germline CDR1 and CDR2 sequences are SGDLS and YYNGEE. CDR3 in amino acids: CASSLSGFTDTQYF. The CDR3 DNA reads TGTGCCAGCAGCCTCTCAGGGTTCACAGATACGCAGTATTTT. Supplemented by reference TRBV9 and TRBJ2-3, the full variable domain reads DSGVTQTPKHLITATGQRVTLRCSPRSGDLSVYWYQQSLDQGLQFLIQYYNGEERAKGNILERFSAQQFPDLHSELNLSSLELGDSALYFCASSLSGFTDTQYFGPGTRLTVL.

The V gene is TRBV5-5, the J gene TRBJ2-3; possibly TRBD2 for D (6 bases). Trimming removed 4 bases at V and 3 bases at J, with 18 bases between. In germline, CDR1 is SGHKS, CDR2 YYEKEE (reference sequence). CDR3 length equals 16 residues. The CDR3 spells CASSVGWGEETDTQYF. The DNA of the CDR3 is TGTGCCAGCAGCGTGGGATGGGGGGAGGAGACAGATACGCAGTATTTT. Full variable domain (outside the CDR3, taken from reference TRBV5-5 and TRBJ2-3): DAGVTQSPTHLIKTRGQQVTLRCSPISGHKSVSWYQQVLGQGPQFIFQYYEKEERGRGNFPDRFSARQFPNYSSELNVNALLLGDSALYLCASSVGWGEETDTQYFGPGTRLTVL.

This clonotype has a handful of counts. This rearrangement joins TRBV7-9 to TRBJ2-1; D uncertain. Germline CDR1 SEHNR, CDR2 FQNEAQ (reference sequence). The CDR3 consists of 11 residues. V lost 5 bases and J 7 bases, leaving 6 bases between the germline ends. The CDR3 sequence is CASSPTNEQFF. CDR3 in DNA: TGTGCCAGCAGCCCAACTAATGAGCAGTTCTTC.

V usage is TRBV7-2 and J usage is TRBJ1-5; D perhaps matches TRBD1 (5 bases). V was pared by 9 bases and J by 1 base, with 16 bases between. The CDR3 extends over 15 amino acids. CDR1 and CDR2 (germline): SGHTA, FQGNSA. The CDR3 region is CASRMGVGSNQPQHF. For the CDR3, the DNA is TGTGCCAGTAGGATGGGGGTAGGGAGCAATCAGCCCCAGCATTTT.

The V gene is TRBV7-9, the J gene TRBJ2-2; 13 bases map to TRBD2. Germline V lookup: CDR1 SEHNR, CDR2 FQNEAQ (reference sequence). V was clipped by 0 bases and J by 4 bases; unmatched bases: 11. The CDR3 length is 20 residues. As DNA, the CDR3 is TGTGCCAGCAGCTTAGCGGTGGCACTAGCGGGAGGGCCGCGCACCGGGGAGCTGTTTTTT. The encoded protein is CASSLAVALAGGPRTGELFF.

This clonotype was seen only a few times. The CDR3 reads CAWSVQGASEQYF. The DNA for the CDR3 is TGTGCCTGGAGTGTACAGGGGGCGAGCGAGCAGTACTTC. The rearrangement links TRBV30 to TRBJ2-7; 9 bases are a match to TRBD1. This CDR3 has 13 amino acids. Unmatched junction bases numbered 3, after V lost 0 bases and J lost 6 bases. Germline V gene sequence: CDR1 GTSNPN, CDR2 SVGIG (reference sequence).

The sample holds a few counts of this clonotype. This rearrangement joins TRBV12-3 or TRBV12-4 to TRBJ1-4; D possibly corresponds to TRBD1 (5 bases). This CDR3 region has 14 residues. The V end lost 5 bases, the J end lost 8 bases, and 15 bases lay between the germline ends. CDR3: CASSDRDGGEKLFF. Here the CDR3 DNA reads TGTGCCAGCAGTGACCGGGACGGGGGGGAAAAACTGTTTTTT.

The chain couples TRBV12-3 or TRBV12-4 to TRBJ2-7; maybe TRBD2 (6 bases). The CDR3 runs 14 residues. V gave up 3 bases and J gave up 0 bases, with 9 bases separating them. For the CDR3, the DNA is TGTGCCAGCAGTTTTCGGCGGGACTCCTACGAGCAGTACTTC. It specifies CASSFRRDSYEQYF.